The 25 T cell receptor beta chains below were found in one sample sequenced in a study of identical twins. TCRdb reanalysed the 5' RACE reads using MiXCR and keeps one entry per CDR3 protein. This repertoire shows about 490,000 distinct CDR3 sequences, roughly 15% found once; its top ten account for 0.44%. The sample was also linked to a second study, of yellow fever vaccine responses in identical twins.

The specimen sequenced was CD4+ T cells sorted from blood. Source of these receptors: a woman younger than 30 in good health.

This clonotype was counted between two and nine times. This chain connects TRBV29-1 to TRBJ1-1; D is undetermined. V shed 5 bases and J shed 7 bases, with 8 bases lying between them. The length of the CDR3 is 10 residues. Germline CDR1 SQVTM, CDR2 ANQGSEA. CDR3 nucleotide sequence: TGCAGCGTTCGGAACTTTGAAGCTTTCTTT. Amino acid sequence: CSVRNFEAFF.

This clonotype occurred many times. The V gene is TRBV29-1, the J gene TRBJ2-5; D unclear. CDR1 and CDR2 (germline): SQVTM, ANQGSEA. This CDR3 spans 13 amino acids. Deletions cut 4 bases from V and 4 bases from J, with 13 bases between. This CDR3 is CSVAGPTIETQYF. The CDR3, as DNA: TGCAGCGTTGCCGGCCCGACAATAGAGACCCAGTACTTC.

The CDR3 nucleotides read TGTGCCACCTCGCTGGGGGAGGCCTACAATGAGCAGTTCTTC. Translating it yields CATSLGEAYNEQFF. V usage is TRBV19 and J usage is TRBJ2-1; D perhaps matches TRBD2 (6 bases). Germline CDR1 reads LNHDA; CDR2 reads SQIVND (reference sequence). The V end was cut by 10 bases, the J end by 2 bases, with 15 bases between. The CDR3 has 14 residues.

The chain carries TRBV18 and TRBJ1-3; 9 bases line up with TRBD1. The CDR3 covers 15 residues. Germline assignment: CDR1 KGHSH and CDR2 LQKENI. The trim removed 3 bases at V and 8 bases at J, leaving 8 bases unmatched. CDR3 sequence: CASSPVGQGEDTIYF. The CDR3 bases are TGTGCCAGCTCACCCGTGGGACAGGGTGAGGACACCATATATTTT.

This clonotype was recorded many times. V and J are TRBV12-3 or TRBV12-4 and TRBJ1-5; 8 nucleotides match TRBD1. Trimming took 6 bases from V and 3 from J; bases not matched to a gene: 7. CDR3 length: 15 amino acids. CDR3 DNA: TGTGCCAGCAGGCCAGGGGGCTACGACAATCAGCCCCAGCATTTT. Amino acid sequence: CASRPGGYDNQPQHF.

The rearrangement links TRBV7-6 to TRBJ2-3; TRBD1 matches 7 bases. The CDR3 covers 17 residues. V gave up 1 base and J gave up 2 bases; unmatched junction bases: 9. From germline, CDR1 is SGHVS and CDR2 FNYEAQ. This chain's CDR3 is CASSLDSPGQTTDTQYF. The CDR3 nucleotides are TGTGCCAGCAGCTTAGATTCACCGGGACAGACCACAGATACGCAGTATTTT.

This chain connects TRBV2 to TRBJ1-4; 7 bases agree with TRBD1. This CDR3 is 18 amino acids long. CDR1 and CDR2 from the germline V gene are SNHLY and FYNNEI. With V trimmed by 5 bases and J by 4 bases, 16 bases remained unmatched. CDR3 loop: CASSKNWPGQQYNEKLFF. CDR3 in DNA: TGTGCCAGCAGTAAGAACTGGCCGGGACAGCAGTATAATGAAAAACTGTTTTTT.

This chain connects TRBV19 to TRBJ2-1; 9 bases are a match to TRBD1. The V segment lost 8 bases and the J segment 9 bases; nucleotides outside the gene matches: 11. The CDR3 length is 14 residues. Germline CDR1 and CDR2: LNHDA and SQIVND (reference sequence). CDR3 nucleotides: TGTGCCAGTCAAAGGACAGGGGCTGTGGGTGAGCAGTTCTTC. Its protein is CASQRTGAVGEQFF.

This clonotype was counted once. This clone may be a read error of a much larger clone one base away. The genes are TRBV11-2 and TRBJ2-1; maybe TRBD2 (7 bases). CDR3 length: 18 amino acids. CDR1 is SGHAT and CDR2 is FQNNGV in the germline V gene. The CDR3 loop is CGSSLRTAGRLSYNEQFF. The CDR3 DNA reads as TGTGGCAGCAGCTTAAGGACAGCGGGGAGACTCTCCTACAATGAGCAGTTCTTC.

This rearrangement joins TRBV5-1 to TRBJ2-1; possibly TRBD1 for D (6 bases). Germline CDR1 is SGHRS and CDR2 is YFSETQ. The V end lost 1 base, the J end lost 8 bases, and 10 bases lay between the germline ends. The CDR3 is made up of 13 amino acids. CDR3 bases: TGCGCCAGCAGCTTGACAGGGACGGATGAGCAGTTCTTC. The encoded protein is CASSLTGTDEQFF.

The chain carries TRBV10-3 and TRBJ2-2; 11 nucleotides line up with TRBD2. The CDR3 is made up of 16 amino acids. V was pared by 6 bases and J by 3 bases, with 6 bases of the junction left unmatched. In germline, CDR1 is ENHRY, CDR2 SYGVKD. The DNA for the CDR3 is TGTGCCATCAGGAAGACTAGCGGGATCGACACCGGGGAGCTGTTTTTT. This encodes CAIRKTSGIDTGELFF.

This chain connects TRBV3-1 to TRBJ2-7; no reliable D call. Germline V CDR1 and CDR2: LGHDT, YNNKEL (reference sequence). V lost 1 base, J lost 2 bases, and 12 bases lay in between. This CDR3 comprises 15 residues. The CDR3: CASSQGAQQAYEQYF. The CDR3 bases are TGTGCCAGCAGCCAAGGGGCCCAGCAGGCCTACGAGCAGTACTTC.

This clonotype was picked up many times. V is TRBV20-1 and J is TRBJ2-2, with TRBD1 as a possible D gene (6 bases). CDR3 length: 13 residues. V was shortened by 6 bases and J by 5 bases, with 13 bases between the two germline ends. Germline V CDR1 and CDR2: DFQATT, SNEGSKA (reference sequence). Here the CDR3 DNA reads TGCAGTGCCCGGACAGTTTTGACCGGGGAGCTGTTTTTT. It is translated as CSARTVLTGELFF.

Ten or more counts support this clonotype. The gene calls are TRBV28 and TRBJ2-1; TRBD1 aligns across 7 bases. In germline, CDR1 is MDHEN, CDR2 SYDVKM. Losses at the gene ends were 1 base for V and 2 bases for J; bases not matched to a gene: 5. There are 16 residues in the CDR3. CDR3 in DNA: TGTGCCAGCAGTTTATATCGCACAGGGGCCTACAATGAGCAGTTCTTC. It specifies CASSLYRTGAYNEQFF.

This rearrangement joins TRBV11-2 to TRBJ2-1; 9 bases are shared with TRBD2. This CDR3 comprises 15 residues. In germline, CDR1 is SGHAT, CDR2 FQNNGV. J lost 5 bases, V lost 2 bases, and 4 bases had no gene match. CDR3 sequence: CASSLMAGGHNEQFF. CDR3 DNA sequence: TGTGCCAGCAGCTTAATGGCGGGGGGGCACAATGAGCAGTTCTTC.

J is TRBJ2-4 and V is TRBV12-3 or TRBV12-4; 7 positions agree with TRBD2. This CDR3 is 15 amino acids long. The trim removed 1 base at V and 4 bases at J, leaving 4 bases unmatched. The chain's CDR3 is CASSLESGVKNIQYF. The CDR3 DNA sequence: TGTGCCAGCAGTTTAGAAAGCGGGGTAAAAAACATTCAGTACTTC.

This clonotype came up a few times. A junction boundary mismatches the germline segment, possibly from a read error. The rearrangement joins TRBV12-3 or TRBV12-4 to TRBJ2-5, with unresolved D. The CDR3 has 11 amino acids. This CDR3 is CASSLGPAAYF. DNA of the CDR3: TGTGCCAGCAGTTTAGGACCCGCAGCTTATTTC.

This clonotype was detected a few times. The V gene is TRBV20-1, the J gene TRBJ1-2, with TRBD1 matching 10 bases. The CDR3 contains 13 residues. Per germline, CDR1 DFQATT and CDR2 SNEGSKA (reference sequence). The V gene end was trimmed by 3 bases and the J gene end by 6 bases; junction bases not matched to a gene: 4. In nucleotides, the CDR3 is TGCAGTGCTAGCCCCGGACAGGGGGATGGCTACACCTTC. Translating gives CSASPGQGDGYTF.

With respect to this clonotype: An end of the junction does not agree with germline; a read error may underlie this. The CDR3 coding sequence is TGTGCCAGCAGCGGACAGTCCTGGGACCTGTTTTTT. It is translated as CASSGQSWDLFF. The V call is TRBV7-9, the J call TRBJ2-2; possibly TRBD1 for D (6 bases). The CDR3 is 12 amino acids. Germline V gives CDR1 SEHNR, CDR2 FQNEAQ (reference sequence).

This chain links TRBV2 with TRBJ2-2; D not resolved. The V gene's germline CDR1 is SNHLY and CDR2 FYNNEI. Trimming took off 7 bases at V and 4 bases at J, with 13 bases between the two ends. This CDR3 comprises 14 residues. The CDR3 DNA reads as TGTGCCAGCACCCGGCCCTACCCCACCGGGGAGCTGTTTTTT. Protein: CASTRPYPTGELFF.

This clonotype was counted many times. V usage is TRBV11-2 and J usage is TRBJ2-1; D possibly corresponds to TRBD2 (6 bases). Trimming took off 5 bases at V and 8 bases at J, with 19 bases between the two ends. The CDR3 consists of 15 residues. Germline CDR1 reads SGHAT; CDR2 reads FQNNGV. CDR3 in amino acids: CASSLGSVGWDEQFF. CDR3 nucleotide sequence: TGTGCCAGCAGCCTCGGGAGTGTGGGGTGGGATGAGCAGTTCTTC.

CDR3 residues: CSAGGGLAGGTSGANVLTF. The CDR3 nucleotides read TGCAGTGCTGGCGGGGGACTAGCGGGAGGAACCTCTGGGGCCAACGTCCTGACTTTC. V gene TRBV20-1 combines with J gene TRBJ2-6; 15 bases line up with TRBD2. The length of the CDR3 is 19 residues. Losses at the gene ends were 5 bases for V and 0 bases for J; bases not matched to a gene: 8. CDR1 and CDR2 (germline): DFQATT, SNEGSKA (reference sequence).

Turning to this clonotype: The junction and the germline gene differ at one end; a read error may be behind it. The chain links TRBV20-1 to TRBJ2-1; TRBD2 agrees at 10 bases. This CDR3 spans 15 amino acids. Germline CDR1 is DFQATT and CDR2 is SNEGSKA (reference sequence). CDR3 loop: CSAAMVPSGGDEQAF. The DNA of the CDR3 is TGCAGTGCCGCTATGGTCCCTAGCGGGGGAGATGAGCAGGCCTTC.

As regards this clonotype: Germline and junction disagree at one end, which may indicate a read error. CDR3: CASRLEKYTEAFF. The CDR3 DNA reads as TGTGCCAGCCGTTTGGAGAAGTACACTGAAGCTTTCTTT. V gene TRBV12-3 or TRBV12-4 combines with J gene TRBJ1-1; D is unresolved. The CDR3 consists of 13 residues.

This clonotype was seen a few times. The rearrangement joins TRBV7-9 to TRBJ1-2; the D gene is possibly TRBD1 (6 bases). The CDR3 consists of 13 residues. V was cut by 5 bases and J by 2 bases, with 9 bases left in between. Germline CDR1 is SEHNR and CDR2 is FQNEAQ (reference sequence). The CDR3 DNA reads as TGTGCCAGCAGCAAAGGGGGGAACTATGGCTACACCTTC. It translates to CASSKGGNYGYTF.